This TCR beta chain stems from a study of T cells in Graves' hyperthyroidism and ophthalmopathy. Graves' hyperthyroidism qualified as stable when ophthalmopathy did not progress within 18 months. TCR beta CDR3 regions were amplified from RNA transcripts. Carried out on the TCR CDR3, a first-round RT-PCR used the HTBI primer set. TCRdb re-called the multiplex PCR reads through MiXCR, storing one row per CDR3 protein. This sample has about 560,000 distinct CDR3 sequences, with around 15% found just once. Germline CDR1 and CDR2: SGHRS and YFSETQ. The CDR3 runs 14 residues. V dropped 0 bases and J dropped 2 bases, with 9 bases sitting between them.

The chain recombines TRBV5-1 with TRBJ2-7, with D possibly being TRBD2 (5 bases). The TCR originated in a woman between 18 and 29 years old with Graves' hyperthyroidism. The sample taken for sequencing was blood. In nucleotides, the CDR3 is TGCGCCAGCAGCTTGGTAGCGATGGCCTACGAGCAGTACTTC. This gives the protein CASSLVAMAYEQYF.